The following is a T cell receptor (beta chain) sequence with its context. Its antigen is not known. Each CDR3 protein gets one entry after TCRdb re-called the 5' RACE reads with MiXCR. Seen here are around 310,000 distinct CDR3 sequences, under 25% observed once, and the top ten hold 20% to 25%. Germline CDR1 is MNHEY and CDR2 is SMNVEV (reference sequence). V was trimmed by 2 bases and J by 2 bases, leaving 5 bases between them. This CDR3 is built from 13 residues. This specimen belongs to a study of T-cell memory formation after mild COVID-19. On the study more broadly: Clusters were largely donor specific. General study findings and limits: Pre-infection memory harbored some responding clones, suggesting cross-reactive memory joined.

Sequenced input: PBMCs or a T cell subset sorted from them (not recorded which). This sequence joins TRBV27 and TRBJ2-3; D remains unclear. The TCR sequence derives from a man younger than 30 who had mild COVID-19 (a few samples of this study predate the infection). Cell type and time point are not known. CDR3 loop: CASSLGITDTQYF. The CDR3 DNA reads as TGTGCCAGCAGTTTAGGGATCACAGATACGCAGTATTTT.